The 19 T cell receptor beta chains presented below share a single source sample, sequenced in a study of blood T cell repertoires in COVID-19. Using immunoSEQ multiplex PCR, the repertoire was profiled, and TCRdb retains in-frame clones only, with some absent. This table has fewer than 250,000 clones, 86% appearing once. Sequencing was carried out using PBMCs or T cells enriched from blood (not recorded which). The source is a woman in her thirties or forties with acute COVID-19.

The chain links TRBV6-5 to TRBJ2-1, with a weak D call TRBD2 (6 bases). This CDR3 has 15 amino acids. The germline gives CDR1 MNHEY, CDR2 SVGAGI. V was shortened by 5 bases and J by 6 bases, with 17 bases between the two germline ends. The CDR3 DNA sequence: TGTGCCAGCAGTCGCCCTTCCGGGACTCTCAATGAGCAGTTCTTC. It yields the protein CASSRPSGTLNEQFF.

CDR3 protein: CASSPQTSDEQFF. CDR3 sequence (DNA): TGTGCCAGCTCACCGCAGACTAGCGACGAGCAGTTCTTC. The chain carries TRBV18 and TRBJ2-1; TRBD2 agrees at 8 bases. The ends lost 3 bases at V and 10 bases at J; junction bases unmatched: 5. CDR1 and CDR2 (germline): KGHSH, LQKENI. The CDR3 is made up of 13 amino acids.

The chain couples TRBV2 to TRBJ2-7, with D possibly being TRBD1 (5 bases). This CDR3 region has 14 residues. Deletions cut 4 bases from V and 0 bases from J, with 10 bases between. Germline values: CDR1 SNHLY, CDR2 FYNNEI. CDR3 DNA: TGTGCCAGCAGTGGGGGCCCCAACTCCTACGAGCAGTACTTC. It yields the protein CASSGGPNSYEQYF.

The chain links TRBV7-2 to TRBJ2-1; no clear D. This CDR3 contains 12 residues. Deletions cut 5 bases from V and 3 bases from J, with 5 bases between. The germline CDR1 and CDR2 sequences are SGHTA and FQGNSA. CDR3 in DNA: TGTGCCAGCAGCCCCAGCTACAATGAGCAGTTCTTC. It is translated as CASSPSYNEQFF.

The rearrangement links TRBV13 to TRBJ2-3, with 7 bases matching TRBD2. Trimming cost V 0 bases and J 1 base; bases outside gene matches: 1. The CDR3 totals 15 residues. Germline loops: CDR1 PRHDT, CDR2 FYEKMQ (reference sequence). The CDR3 region is CASSLGGRGTDTQYF. CDR3 sequence (DNA): TGTGCCAGCAGCTTAGGGGGGAGGGGCACAGATACGCAGTATTTT.

The chain employs TRBV20-1 and TRBJ2-1; TRBD2 might be the D (5 bases). Between the trimmed V and J ends, which lost 5 bases and 10 bases, there was a span of 12 bases. The CDR3 runs to 11 residues. Germline values: CDR1 DFQATT, CDR2 SNEGSKA (reference sequence). The CDR3 here is CSAPFVAEQFF. The CDR3 DNA sequence: TGCAGTGCTCCCTTTGTAGCGGAGCAGTTCTTC.

V is TRBV7-9 and J is TRBJ2-1, with D possibly TRBD2 on 6 matching bases. Germline-derived CDR1 and CDR2 are SEHNR and FQNEAQ (reference sequence). This CDR3 comprises 15 residues. The germline V and J ends were trimmed by 1 base and 4 bases, with 11 bases remaining between them. Here the CDR3 reads CASSLDAEGYNEQFF. The CDR3 bases are TGTGCCAGCAGCTTAGATGCGGAGGGGTACAATGAGCAGTTCTTC. Full variable domain (missing parts from reference TRBV7-9 and TRBJ2-1): DTGVSQNPRHKITKRGQNVTFRCDPISEHNRLYWYRQTLGQGPEFLTYFQNEAQLEKSRLLSDRFSAERPKGSFSTLEIQRTEQGDSAMYLCASSLDAEGYNEQFFGPGTRLTVL.

The sample holds one count of this clone. V and J are TRBV28 and TRBJ1-4; TRBD1 might be the D (5 bases). Germline V lookup: CDR1 MDHEN, CDR2 SYDVKM. The CDR3 extends over 16 amino acids. The ends were cut back, 6 bases at V and 4 bases at J, with 18 bases in the middle. The CDR3 reads CASSLYRPQDNEKLFF. Written as DNA, the CDR3 is TGTGCCAGCAGCCTCTACCGACCACAGGATAATGAAAAACTGTTTTTT.

The chain recombines TRBV3-1 (or the pseudogene TRBV3-2) with TRBJ1-5; D gene unclear. The CDR3 has 12 residues. CDR1 LGHDT and CDR2 YNNKEL come from the germline V gene (reference sequence). The germline V and J ends were trimmed by 3 bases and 6 bases, with 6 bases remaining between them. CDR3 sequence (DNA): TGTGCCAGCAGCCAGATCGGTCAGCCCCAGCATTTT. As protein: CASSQIGQPQHF.

V usage is TRBV7-3 and J usage is TRBJ2-1; TRBD2 aligns across 8 bases. The CDR3 runs to 18 residues. V trimming: 0 bases; J trimming: 6 bases; junction bases outside the gene matches: 13. Germline loops: CDR1 SGHTA, CDR2 FQGTGA. The CDR3 DNA reads TGTGCCAGCAGCTTAACCGGGACTAGTAGGTTAGTCGGCAATGAGCAGTTCTTC. Translated: CASSLTGTSRLVGNEQFF.

The chain combines TRBV3-1 (or the pseudogene TRBV3-2) with TRBJ2-7, with TRBD2 matching 11 bases. This CDR3 is 15 amino acids long. From germline, CDR1 is LGHDT and CDR2 YNNKEL (reference sequence). V gave up 8 bases and J gave up 5 bases; unmatched junction bases: 11. Here the CDR3 reads CASSIPGLAVDEQYF. For the CDR3, the DNA is TGTGCCAGCTCGATCCCGGGACTAGCGGTTGACGAGCAGTACTTC.

V usage is TRBV4-1 and J usage is TRBJ2-1, with D maybe TRBD2 (7 bases). V lost 3 bases, J lost 6 bases, and 15 bases lay in between. The CDR3 runs 15 residues. CDR1 and CDR2 (germline): MGHRA, YSYEKL. CDR3 loop: CASSHIGGGSNEQFF. CDR3 bases: TGCGCCAGCAGCCATATCGGGGGCGGGAGCAATGAGCAGTTCTTC.

The chain has TRBV5-4 and TRBJ2-5; perhaps TRBD2 as D (5 bases). The CDR3 covers 16 residues. Germline CDR1 is SGHNT and CDR2 is YYREEE (reference sequence). Trimming shortened V by 3 bases and J by 4 bases, and 19 bases separated the two germline ends. This CDR3 reads CASSSYKERARETQYF. CDR3 nucleotide sequence: TGTGCCAGCAGCTCTTACAAAGAGAGGGCCCGAGAGACCCAGTACTTC.

V and J are TRBV5-1 and TRBJ1-3, with 8 bases matching TRBD1. This CDR3 comprises 18 residues. Unmatched junction bases numbered 12, after V lost 4 bases and J lost 0 bases. Per germline, CDR1 SGHRS and CDR2 YFSETQ. DNA of the CDR3: TGCGCCAGCAGCCGCGTCCCGGGACAGGATTCCTCTGGAAACACCATATATTTT. Encoded protein: CASSRVPGQDSSGNTIYF.

This chain connects TRBV6-1 to TRBJ2-1; 13 bases map to TRBD2. Losses at the gene ends were 2 bases for V and 8 bases for J; bases not matched to a gene: 18. This CDR3 contains 20 residues. Germline loops: CDR1 MNHNS, CDR2 SASEGT. In nucleotides, the CDR3 is TGTGCCAGCAGTGAACCGGGACTAGCGGGAAGGGTCTCTGGACGCCATGAGCAGTTCTTC. The encoded protein is CASSEPGLAGRVSGRHEQFF.

The chain links TRBV15 to TRBJ2-1, with TRBD2 identical over 9 bases. The CDR3 has 16 residues. Trimming removed 3 bases from V and 5 bases from J; junction bases left unmatched: 8. In germline, CDR1 is LNHNV, CDR2 YYDKDF (reference sequence). CDR3 region: CATSRKIAGVNNEQFF. CDR3 sequence (DNA): TGTGCCACCAGCAGGAAAATAGCGGGAGTCAACAATGAGCAGTTCTTC.

This clone was recorded only once. This chain joins TRBV27 and TRBJ2-1; D possibly corresponds to TRBD2 (6 bases). CDR3 length: 15 residues. V was cut by 2 bases and J by 3 bases, with 11 bases left in between. Germline V gene lookup returns CDR1 MNHEY and CDR2 SMNVEV (reference sequence). CDR3 region: CASSLGDSYYNEQFF. The CDR3 nucleotides read TGTGCCAGCAGTTTAGGGGACTCCTACTACAATGAGCAGTTCTTC.

The rearrangement joins TRBV11-2 to TRBJ1-1; tentative D call: TRBD1 (5 bases). Germline values: CDR1 SGHAT, CDR2 FQNNGV. Trimming pared 5 bases from V and 4 bases from J, leaving 11 bases between. CDR3 length equals 13 residues. CDR3: CASSIAGGTEAFF. The CDR3 DNA reads as TGTGCCAGCAGCATTGCCGGGGGCACTGAAGCTTTCTTT.

J is TRBJ2-6 and V is TRBV27; D unclear. Trimming removed 3 bases from V and 2 bases from J, with 2 bases in between. CDR1 and CDR2 (germline): MNHEY, SMNVEV (reference sequence). The CDR3 is 13 residues long. This CDR3 is CASSFAGANVLTF. CDR3 nucleotide sequence: TGTGCCAGCAGTTTCGCTGGGGCCAACGTCCTGACTTTC.